This TCR beta chain is from a study of Ad26.COV2.S vaccination and SARS-CoV-2 variants. On the study more broadly: Vaccine-arm donor from the placebo-controlled COV1001 Ad26.COV2.S trial. In the study, Ad26.COV2.S was injected intramuscularly once, or twice 56 days apart. Study-level points and caveats: Vaccinees showed greater spike-specific TCR breadth than placebo recipients.

Treatment described: 15 to 20 received Ad26.COV2.S at low or high dose, single or two shots; 5 received placebo; per-sample allocation not given. Sampling was performed 63 days after the first vaccine or placebo injection. The donor's status was that of an adult aged 18-55 years in Boston. Repertoires were generated with immunoSEQ multiplex PCR, while TCRdb's copy carries only in-frame clones and drops some. The sample has roughly 350,000 clones, 75% to 90% seen once; the top ten hold around 11%. Worth noting for this clone: Its antigen remains unknown.

CDR1 and CDR2 (germline): LGHNA, YNFKEQ. The CDR3 runs 16 residues. V was shortened by 8 bases and J by 0 bases, with 19 bases between the two germline ends. The rearrangement links TRBV4-2 to TRBJ1-1, with D uncertain. This receptor was taken from a person aged 18 to 65 who received the Ad26.COV2.S COVID-19 vaccine or a placebo. The sequences come from peripheral blood, collected in a trial of Ad26.COV2.S vaccine versus placebo. Here the CDR3 DNA reads TGTGCCAGCGGTTCACTTATACAGAGAGTGAACACTGAAGCTTTCTTT. As protein: CASGSLIQRVNTEAFF.